This T cell receptor beta chain was recovered during a study of tissue T cells after allogeneic stem cell transplantation. Study-wide findings and caveats: TCR repertoires tracked anatomic similarity, regardless of disease or transplant status. Tissue-detected TCR repertoire was only partly captured by blood and spleen T cells.

The sample's time point: mouse harvest day 14 after allogeneic transplant. Tail vein injection delivered 10^7 T-cell-depleted bone marrow cells and 10^6 splenic CD5+ T cells. B6 (H2b) cells into BALB/c (H2d) mice; tissues taken at day 7 or 14. Germline V gene sequence: CDR1 SGHSN, CDR2 HYEKVE. This CDR3 is 17 amino acids long. The V and J ends lost 0 bases and 2 bases, in that order; junction bases with no gene match: 5. This clone was found a few times. The antigen is unknown. Gene names and germline refer to mouse. The read falls 1 residue short of the CDR3 end, and the missing part is taken from the germline J gene. The assay was immunoSEQ multiplex PCR, and TCRdb's table has in-frame clones only and misses some. The sample records 1,500 to 2,000 clones, about 45% being singletons.

Material for sequencing was blood. This receptor was obtained from a female BALB/c mouse given C57BL/6 T cells with graft-versus-host disease after an allogeneic hematopoietic cell transplant. The J gene is TRBJ1-3, the V gene TRBV12-1, with 11 nucleotides matching TRBD1. The CDR3 sequence is CASSLAGTGGAGNTLYF. The part of the CDR3 DNA that was read is TGTGCCAGCTCTCTCGCCGGGACAGGGGGGGCTGGAAATACGCTCTAT.